This T cell receptor (beta chain) comes out of a study of spatial heterogeneity in lung cancer. Documented time point: sample taken at primary tumor resection. The table lists this clonotype with many counts. The antigen remains unidentified. Single TCR cDNA molecules each had their own unique molecular identifier. Via MiXCR, TCRdb re-called the 5' RACE reads, giving one row per CDR3 protein. The sample shows over 9,000 distinct CDR3 sequences, 4% to 6% of them seen only once. General study results and limits: Mutation tallies in tumors tracked expanded intratumoral alpha and beta TCR counts.

The CDR3 has 14 residues. Trimming left V 0 bases short and J 7 bases short, with 10 bases between. In germline, CDR1 is DFQATT, CDR2 SNEGSKA (reference sequence). This TCR was sampled from a female donor with early-stage non-small cell lung cancer. V gene TRBV20-1 combines with J gene TRBJ1-6; weak D call: TRBD1 (6 bases). The sequences come from lung tumor tissue, collected at surgery. CDR3 in amino acids: CSARDQGRNSPLHF. The CDR3 DNA reads TGCAGTGCTAGAGATCAGGGGCGGAATTCACCCCTCCACTTT.